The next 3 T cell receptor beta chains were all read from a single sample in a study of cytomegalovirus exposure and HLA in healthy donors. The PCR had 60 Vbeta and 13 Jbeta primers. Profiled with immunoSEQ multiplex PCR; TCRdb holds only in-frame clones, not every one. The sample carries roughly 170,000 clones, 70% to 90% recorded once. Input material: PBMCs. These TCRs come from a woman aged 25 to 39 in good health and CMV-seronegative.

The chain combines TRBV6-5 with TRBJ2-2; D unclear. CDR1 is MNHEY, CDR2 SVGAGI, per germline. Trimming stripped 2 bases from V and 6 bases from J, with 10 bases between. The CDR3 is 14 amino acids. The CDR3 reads CASSYITNAGELFF. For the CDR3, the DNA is TGTGCCAGCAGTTACATCACAAACGCCGGGGAGCTGTTTTTT.

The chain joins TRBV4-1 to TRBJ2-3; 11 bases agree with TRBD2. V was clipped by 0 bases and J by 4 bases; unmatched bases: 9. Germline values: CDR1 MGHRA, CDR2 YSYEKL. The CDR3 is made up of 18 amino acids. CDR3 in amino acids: CASSQEAVAGGRSDTQYF. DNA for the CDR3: TGCGCCAGCAGCCAAGAGGCCGTAGCGGGGGGGCGGTCAGATACGCAGTATTTT.

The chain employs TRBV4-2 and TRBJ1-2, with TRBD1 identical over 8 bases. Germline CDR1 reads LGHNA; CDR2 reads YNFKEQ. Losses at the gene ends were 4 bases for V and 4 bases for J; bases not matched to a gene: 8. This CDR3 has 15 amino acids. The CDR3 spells CASSPQGGNGYGYTF. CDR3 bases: TGTGCCAGCAGCCCACAGGGGGGTAATGGCTATGGCTACACCTTC.